The T cell receptor beta chain described here comes from a study of T cells in Graves' hyperthyroidism and ophthalmopathy. Participants, patients aged 18 to 65, had newly diagnosed hyperthyroidism with a duration under 2 months. Amplified regions were TCR beta CDR3 sequences from RNA transcripts. The HTBI primer set drove a first-round RT-PCR of the TCR CDR3. TCRdb fed the multiplex PCR reads into MiXCR, producing one record per CDR3 protein. The table records under 350,000 distinct CDR3 sequences, around 20% of them present only once. Ten or more counts support this clonotype. Trimming pared 6 bases from V and 2 bases from J, leaving 13 bases between. The CDR3 spans 14 residues. Germline CDR1 is MNHEY and CDR2 is SVGEGT.

This clonotype originated in a woman between 50 and 59 years old with Graves' hyperthyroidism. The specimen was blood. The V call is TRBV6-2 or TRBV6-3, the J call TRBJ1-1, with TRBD1 as a possible D gene (6 bases). The DNA for the CDR3 is TGTGCCAGCAGAGTACAGGGAGTTAACACTGAAGCTTTCTTT. Translated, it gives CASRVQGVNTEAFF.